Below, 23 T cell receptor beta chains from the same sample are listed, as sequenced in a study of shared T cell receptors in the human thymus. TCRdb's table, derived via immunoSEQ multiplex PCR, lists solely in-frame clones and lacks some. Here the sample spans hundreds of thousands of clones, approximately 89% being singletons. The data were also submitted as part of a second study, on human thymus T cells.

Material: thymocytes. These receptors all come from a boy under two years old with a congenital heart defect.

This clone was detected once. This rearrangement joins TRBV7-6 to TRBJ2-1; 11 nucleotides line up with TRBD2. V dropped 5 bases and J dropped 9; count of bases not matched to a gene: 12. Per the germline V gene, CDR1 is SGHVS and CDR2 is FNYEAQ. The CDR3 has 16 residues. Written as DNA, the CDR3 is TGTGCCAGCAGCAAAATCATAGCGGGAGGGTCAACTGAGCAGTTCTTC. Translated, it gives CASSKIIAGGSTEQFF.

The chain joins TRBV15 to TRBJ2-1, with 14 bases identical to TRBD2. The germline V gene encodes CDR1 LNHNV and CDR2 YYDKDF (reference sequence). This CDR3 contains 21 residues. With 0 bases clipped from V and 0 bases from J, the junction kept 10 bases outside the gene matches. The CDR3 DNA is TGTGCCACCAGCAGAGATACGACTAGCGGGAGGGCCTACCCCTCCTACAATGAGCAGTTCTTC. Encoded protein: CATSRDTTSGRAYPSYNEQFF. Filled out from reference TRBV15 and TRBJ2-1, the complete variable domain reads DAMVIQNPRYQVTQFGKPVTLSCSQTLNHNVMYWYQQKSSQAPKLLFHYYDKDFNNEADTPDNFQSRRPNTSFCFLDIRSPGLGDTAMYLCATSRDTTSGRAYPSYNEQFFGPGTRLTVL.

The rearrangement links TRBV15 to TRBJ2-7; 12 bases match TRBD1. The CDR3 contains 19 residues. V dropped 2 bases and J dropped 2; count of bases not matched to a gene: 13. Germline CDR1 is LNHNV and CDR2 is YYDKDF (reference sequence). The CDR3 coding sequence is TGTGCCACCAGCAGACCCGGGACAGGGGGCACGGGAGGGGCCTACGAGCAGTACTTC. Translating gives CATSRPGTGGTGGAYEQYF. The full variable domain, in which reference TRBV15 and TRBJ2-7 provide the parts outside the CDR3, is DAMVIQNPRYQVTQFGKPVTLSCSQTLNHNVMYWYQQKSSQAPKLLFHYYDKDFNNEADTPDNFQSRRPNTSFCFLDIRSPGLGDTAMYLCATSRPGTGGTGGAYEQYFGPGTRLTVT.

The rearrangement joins TRBV6-6 to TRBJ1-5; no clear D. Germline CDR1 is MNHNY and CDR2 is SVGAGI (reference sequence). The CDR3 sequence is 15 residues long. The V and J ends lost 6 bases and 2 bases respectively, with 14 bases between them. The CDR3 coding sequence is TGTGCCAGCAGCGTTAATACAAGTCGCAATCAGCCCCAGCATTTT. Protein: CASSVNTSRNQPQHF.

This chain links TRBV25-1 with TRBJ1-3, with a tentative D call TRBD1 (6 bases). V shed 4 bases and J shed 4 bases, with 17 bases lying between them. From germline, CDR1 is MGHDK and CDR2 SYGVNS. This CDR3 has 16 amino acids. The CDR3 DNA sequence: TGTGCCAGCAGTGGGAGTGATAGGACAGACGGAAACACCATATATTTT. It codes for CASSGSDRTDGNTIYF. Full variable domain (outside the CDR3, taken from reference TRBV25-1 and TRBJ1-3): EADIYQTPRYLVIGTGKKITLECSQTMGHDKMYWYQQDPGMELHLIHYSYGVNSTEKGDLSSESTVSRIRTEHFPLTLESARPSHTSQYLCASSGSDRTDGNTIYFGEGSWLTVV.

This clone appeared once. The V call is TRBV28, the J call TRBJ2-4, with a weak D call TRBD1 (5 bases). Trimming left V 6 bases short and J 8 bases short, with 23 bases between. Germline assignment: CDR1 MDHEN and CDR2 SYDVKM. This CDR3 has 16 residues. CDR3 in DNA: TGTGCCAGCAGCTGCGACCCAGCCACAGGTCGGGACATTCAGTACTTC. Protein: CASSCDPATGRDIQYF.

The rearrangement joins TRBV6-6 to TRBJ1-1; D is unclear. This CDR3 has 12 amino acids. Trimming stripped 2 bases from V and 12 bases from J, with 13 bases between. Germline V gene lookup returns CDR1 MNHNY and CDR2 SVGAGI (reference sequence). CDR3 sequence: CASSYVQTEPFF. In DNA form, the CDR3 reads TGTGCCAGCAGTTACGTGCAGACGGAGCCTTTCTTT.

This chain joins TRBV13 and TRBJ2-3; D gene ambiguous. The CDR3 loop spans 16 amino acids. CDR1 is PRHDT, CDR2 FYEKMQ, per germline (reference sequence). Trimming took 5 bases from V and 2 from J, leaving 17 bases between them. The CDR3, as DNA: TGTGCCAGCAGCGTAAGGTTGCGGTCCTCCACAGATACGCAGTATTTT. It translates to CASSVRLRSSTDTQYF.

The rearrangement uses TRBV28 and TRBJ2-2; D perhaps matches TRBD1 (6 bases). Germline V gene sequence: CDR1 MDHEN, CDR2 SYDVKM. Trimming removed 5 bases from V and 5 bases from J, with 12 bases in between. The CDR3 totals 14 residues. Here the CDR3 DNA reads TGTGCCAGCAGTCAATTGACAGGAACCGGGGAGCTGTTTTTT. It translates to CASSQLTGTGELFF. The complete variable domain, with remaining parts taken from reference TRBV28 and TRBJ2-2, reads DVKVTQSSRYLVKRTGEKVFLECVQDMDHENMFWYRQDPGLGLRLIYFSYDVKMKEKGDIPEGYSVSREKKERFSLILESASTNQTSMYLCASSQLTGTGELFFGEGSRLTVL.

This clone was counted a few times. The chain's CDR3 is CAIGGHRGSSYEQFF. CDR3 DNA: TGTGCCATCGGGGGTCACAGGGGATCATCATATGAGCAGTTCTTC. The chain employs TRBV10-3 and TRBJ2-1, with TRBD1 identical over 7 bases. The CDR3 consists of 15 residues. Germline V gives CDR1 ENHRY, CDR2 SYGVKD. V was pared by 8 bases and J by 8 bases, with 15 bases of the junction left unmatched.

The chain uses TRBV4-1 and TRBJ1-1; D not certain. CDR1 is MGHRA, CDR2 YSYEKL, per germline. The ends were cut back, 4 bases at V and 1 base at J, with 10 bases in the middle. There are 14 residues in the CDR3. CDR3 region: CASSREEKNTEAFF. The CDR3 region has the DNA TGCGCCAGCAGCCGGGAGGAGAAGAACACTGAAGCTTTCTTT.

The chain is built from TRBV20-1 and TRBJ2-1; TRBD1 is a possible D gene (6 bases). The CDR3 spans 11 residues. The V end lost 7 bases, the J end lost 7 bases, and 11 bases lay between the germline ends. The germline CDR1 and CDR2 sequences are DFQATT and SNEGSKA (reference sequence). CDR3 residues: CSGNRVNEQFF. Written as DNA, the CDR3 is TGCAGTGGTAACAGGGTAAATGAGCAGTTCTTC.

The chain recombines TRBV27 with TRBJ2-7, with 7 bases fitting TRBD1. Per germline, CDR1 MNHEY and CDR2 SMNVEV (reference sequence). Trimming at V came to 2 bases and at J to 3 bases, leaving 10 bases not matched to a gene. This CDR3 spans 16 amino acids. CDR3 loop: CASSLTSTGLGYEQYF. The CDR3 DNA sequence: TGTGCCAGCAGTTTAACCTCGACAGGGCTGGGCTACGAGCAGTACTTC.

The CDR3, as DNA: TGTGCCAGCAGTACAGGGGGCGGCGAAAAACTGTTTTTT. This codes for CASSTGGGEKLFF. This chain joins TRBV11-2 and TRBJ1-4; 9 bases line up with TRBD1. The CDR3 totals 13 residues. V shed 6 bases and J 8 bases; nucleotides not matched to a gene: 4. Germline lookup yields CDR1 SGHAT and CDR2 FQNNGV.

The genes are TRBV25-1 and TRBJ2-3; the match to TRBD1 covers 7 bases. The trim removed 0 bases at V and 4 bases at J, leaving 7 bases unmatched. Per germline, CDR1 MGHDK and CDR2 SYGVNS. The CDR3 length is 16 residues. The CDR3 region is CASSEYDREAPDTQYF. The DNA for the CDR3 is TGTGCCAGCAGTGAATATGACAGGGAAGCCCCAGATACGCAGTATTTT.

The CDR3 loop is CASSVVGTPTGELFF. The CDR3 DNA sequence: TGTGCCAGCAGCGTAGTTGGCACCCCAACCGGGGAGCTGTTTTTT. The V gene is TRBV9, the J gene TRBJ2-2; D gene ambiguous. Trimming stripped 0 bases from V and 5 bases from J, with 11 bases between. The CDR3 contains 15 residues. Germline V CDR1 and CDR2: SGDLS, YYNGEE. Filled out from reference TRBV9 and TRBJ2-2, the complete variable domain reads DSGVTQTPKHLITATGQRVTLRCSPRSGDLSVYWYQQSLDQGLQFLIQYYNGEERAKGNILERFSAQQFPDLHSELNLSSLELGDSALYFCASSVVGTPTGELFFGEGSRLTVL.

The chain combines TRBV4-3 with TRBJ1-4, with a tentative D call TRBD1 (5 bases). The CDR3 spans 18 residues. The V and J ends lost 0 bases and 4 bases respectively, with 18 bases between them. The germline CDR1 and CDR2 sequences are LGHNA and YSLEER. CDR3 DNA sequence: TGCGCCAGCAGCCAAGATGGTTCCCAGGCGGACATTAATGAAAAACTGTTTTTT. Translation: CASSQDGSQADINEKLFF.

The rearrangement uses TRBV28 and TRBJ2-1; 9 bases match TRBD1. Trimming removed 4 bases from V and 9 bases from J; junction bases left unmatched: 16. The CDR3 runs 17 residues. Germline CDR1 and CDR2: MDHEN and SYDVKM. The CDR3 reads CASSSRRDRDACSEQFF. The CDR3 DNA sequence: TGTGCCAGCAGTTCCCGAAGGGACAGGGATGCGTGTAGTGAGCAGTTCTTC.

This chain links TRBV6-1 with TRBJ1-5; TRBD1 is a possible D gene (6 bases). The germline gives CDR1 MNHNS, CDR2 SASEGT. Trimming stripped 5 bases from V and 4 bases from J, with 15 bases between. This CDR3 has 15 amino acids. This CDR3 reads CASSNDGTKNQPQHF. DNA for the CDR3: TGTGCCAGCAGTAACGACGGGACAAAAAATCAGCCCCAGCATTTT.

The V and J genes are TRBV14 and TRBJ2-3; 8 bases are shared with TRBD1. The CDR3 spans 17 residues. Trimming removed 1 base from V and 4 bases from J; junction bases left unmatched: 10. Germline V lookup: CDR1 SGHDN, CDR2 FVKESK. The CDR3: CASSQVDRVKGADTQYF. The DNA for the CDR3 is TGTGCCAGCAGCCAAGTGGACAGGGTGAAGGGGGCAGATACGCAGTATTTT. Drawing the rest from reference TRBV14 and TRBJ2-3, the complete variable domain is EAGVTQFPSHSVIEKGQTVTLRCDPISGHDNLYWYRRVMGKEIKFLLHFVKESKQDESGMPNNRFLAERTGGTYSTLKVQPAELEDSGVYFCASSQVDRVKGADTQYFGPGTRLTVL.

The genes are TRBV14 and TRBJ2-7; 7 positions match TRBD1. The V and J ends lost 0 bases and 2 bases, in that order; junction bases with no gene match: 7. The CDR3 totals 16 residues. Germline-derived CDR1 and CDR2 are SGHDN and FVKESK. The CDR3 coding sequence is TGTGCCAGCAGCCAAGAAATGGGGCAGGGGGCCTACGAGCAGTACTTC. It is translated as CASSQEMGQGAYEQYF.

A single count supports this clone. The chain couples TRBV5-1 to TRBJ2-2, with D uncertain. The CDR3 runs 17 residues. Germline assignment: CDR1 SGHRS and CDR2 YFSETQ. The V and J ends lost 0 bases and 0 bases respectively, with 12 bases between them. The CDR3 loop reads CASSLAAGLPNTGELFF. The CDR3 DNA is TGCGCCAGCAGCTTGGCGGCAGGCCTTCCGAACACCGGGGAGCTGTTTTTT.

This sequence joins TRBV6-5 and TRBJ2-1, with 9 bases fitting TRBD2. Trimming at V came to 8 bases and at J to 9 bases, leaving 14 bases not matched to a gene. Germline CDR1 reads MNHEY; CDR2 reads SVGAGI. The CDR3 loop spans 15 amino acids. The CDR3, as DNA: TGTGCCAGCCGAGCGCGTGGGACTAGCTCGCGTGAGCAGTTCTTC. Its protein is CASRARGTSSREQFF.